These T cell receptor beta chains were read from a single sample in a study of blood T cell repertoires in COVID-19. TCRdb's copy holds only in-frame clones and misses some; the assay was immunoSEQ multiplex PCR. This table has more than 200,000 clones, approximately 82% appearing once. The sequencing sample was made of peripheral blood. Receptors were obtained from a man aged 35-49 years with active or convalescent COVID-19. CDR3s leave out the opening cysteine and the closing phenylalanine or tryptophan.

cdr3_length: 11
j_call: TRBJ1-6
v_call: TRBV30
cdr3_aa: AWSARGNSPLH

cdr3_length: 11
j_call: TRBJ1-6
v_call: TRBV6-5
cdr3_aa: ATSPGGNSPLH

cdr3_length: 15
j_call: TRBJ2-2
v_call: TRBV9
cdr3_aa: ASSIRTSGINTGELF

cdr3_length: 12
j_call: TRBJ2-1
v_call: TRBV7-8
cdr3_aa: ASSRTSGWVEQF

cdr3_length: 13
j_call: TRBJ2-1
v_call: TRBV29-1
cdr3_aa: SVEDRGQLSNEQF

cdr3_length: 14
j_call: TRBJ1-3
v_call: TRBV27
cdr3_aa: ASSPIDGGSGNTIY

cdr3_length: 10
j_call: TRBJ1-2
v_call: TRBV6-5
cdr3_aa: ASSYTGNGYT

cdr3_length: 14
j_call: TRBJ2-1
v_call: TRBV29-1
cdr3_aa: SVAAGLAGGRNEQF

cdr3_length: 12
j_call: TRBJ2-5
v_call: TRBV10-3
cdr3_aa: ATNVGQGKETQY

cdr3_length: 9
j_call: TRBJ2-1
v_call: TRBV12-3/TRBV12-4
cdr3_aa: ASSIENEQF

cdr3_length: 11
j_call: TRBJ1-1
v_call: TRBV19
cdr3_aa: ASSPDPLGGAF

cdr3_length: 11
j_call: TRBJ2-1
v_call: TRBV6-4
cdr3_aa: ASSDGTSHEQF

cdr3_length: 12
j_call: TRBJ1-5
v_call: TRBV6-5
cdr3_aa: ASSRQGANQPQH

cdr3_length: 10
j_call: TRBJ2-3
v_call: TRBV12-3/TRBV12-4
cdr3_aa: ASSFRLGAQY

cdr3_length: 15
j_call: TRBJ1-1
v_call: TRBV5-5
cdr3_aa: ASSLARGPGGDTEAF

cdr3_length: 12
j_call: TRBJ1-2
v_call: TRBV19
cdr3_aa: ASSRGQGDYGYT

cdr3_length: 11
j_call: TRBJ1-5
v_call: TRBV30
cdr3_aa: AWEKDRGWPQH

cdr3_length: 10
j_call: TRBJ2-5
v_call: TRBV7-8
cdr3_aa: ASSPIVETQY

cdr3_length: 9
j_call: TRBJ2-4
v_call: TRBV4-1
cdr3_aa: ASSSQAIQY

cdr3_length: 12
j_call: TRBJ1-6
v_call: TRBV10-3
cdr3_aa: AITRDNLNSPLH

cdr3_length: 12
j_call: TRBJ2-3
v_call: TRBV5-1
cdr3_aa: ASSLGAPTDTQY

cdr3_length: 11
j_call: TRBJ2-5
v_call: TRBV27
cdr3_aa: ASSSGNQETQY

cdr3_length: 16
j_call: TRBJ1-5
v_call: TRBV10-1
cdr3_aa: ASSEIGTAESGNQPQH

cdr3_length: 14
j_call: TRBJ1-4
v_call: TRBV27
cdr3_aa: ASSSPPAGAREKLF

cdr3_length: 12
j_call: TRBJ1-1
v_call: TRBV5-5
cdr3_aa: ASSQRQGGTEAF

cdr3_length: 12
j_call: TRBJ2-7
v_call: TRBV19
cdr3_aa: VSSMTGGKHEQY

cdr3_length: 12
j_call: TRBJ2-5
v_call: TRBV30
cdr3_aa: AWRRTGSVETQY

cdr3_length: 11
j_call: TRBJ2-5
v_call: TRBV7-9
cdr3_aa: ASTVTGQETQY

cdr3_length: 12
j_call: TRBJ1-3
v_call: TRBV14
cdr3_aa: ASSLIRTGGTIY

cdr3_length: 14
j_call: TRBJ1-2
v_call: TRBV27
cdr3_aa: ASSSDRARSSYGYT

cdr3_length: 14
j_call: TRBJ2-2
v_call: TRBV3-1/TRBV3-2
cdr3_aa: ASSQDSLANTGELF

cdr3_length: 12
j_call: TRBJ1-1
v_call: TRBV7-9
cdr3_aa: ASSGQGGGTEAF

cdr3_length: 11
j_call: TRBJ2-3
v_call: TRBV5-1
cdr3_aa: ASSAASEDTQY

cdr3_length: 12
j_call: TRBJ2-7
v_call: TRBV7-9
cdr3_aa: ASSPPGGVVEQY

cdr3_length: 14
j_call: TRBJ1-5
v_call: TRBV19
cdr3_aa: ATNLNLGVGNQPQH

cdr3_length: 13
j_call: TRBJ2-7
v_call: TRBV27
cdr3_aa: ASSLKVENTYEQY

cdr3_length: 11
j_call: TRBJ2-1
v_call: TRBV24-1
cdr3_aa: ATSDQGAREQF

cdr3_length: 10
j_call: TRBJ1-2
v_call: TRBV12-3/TRBV12-4
cdr3_aa: ASRDRSWGYT

cdr3_length: 12
j_call: TRBJ2-2
v_call: TRBV19
cdr3_aa: ASRLQENTGELF

cdr3_length: 13
j_call: TRBJ2-1
v_call: TRBV3-1/TRBV3-2
cdr3_aa: ASSQGLAGGGEQF

cdr3_length: 13
j_call: TRBJ1-5
v_call: TRBV19
cdr3_aa: ASSQQPTLHQPQH

cdr3_length: 9
j_call: TRBJ2-1
v_call: TRBV30
cdr3_aa: AWSVADEQF

cdr3_length: 13
j_call: TRBJ1-1
v_call: TRBV12-5
cdr3_aa: ASGLDVGRSTEAF

cdr3_length: 15
j_call: TRBJ2-1
v_call: TRBV2
cdr3_aa: ASSSRKGLVSYNEQF

cdr3_length: 15
j_call: TRBJ2-7
v_call: TRBV10-3
cdr3_aa: AISEGQGRPLGYEQY

cdr3_length: 14
j_call: TRBJ1-1
v_call: TRBV30
cdr3_aa: ACPGTGGEKNTEAF

cdr3_length: 11
j_call: TRBJ1-2
v_call: TRBV2
cdr3_aa: ASRGDSFFGYT

cdr3_length: 16
j_call: TRBJ2-7
v_call: TRBV5-1
cdr3_aa: ASSEPRYEGAPGYEQY

cdr3_length: 12
j_call: TRBJ1-1
v_call: TRBV29-1
cdr3_aa: SALRTDQNTEAF

cdr3_length: 13
j_call: TRBJ2-2
v_call: TRBV4-2
cdr3_aa: ASSPGLAGAGELF

cdr3_length: 12
j_call: TRBJ2-2
v_call: TRBV4-1
cdr3_aa: ASSPDRAPGELF

cdr3_length: 14
j_call: TRBJ2-2
v_call: TRBV29-1
cdr3_aa: SVGLGQRKNTGELF

cdr3_length: 14
j_call: TRBJ2-2
v_call: TRBV9
cdr3_aa: ASSAGQGISTGELF

cdr3_length: 14
j_call: TRBJ2-7
v_call: TRBV7-8
cdr3_aa: ASSSRQEAFTYEQY

cdr3_length: 13
j_call: TRBJ2-7
v_call: TRBV7-2
cdr3_aa: ASSRGQPTSYEQY

cdr3_length: 8
j_call: TRBJ1-6
v_call: TRBV14
cdr3_aa: ASRTKPLH

cdr3_length: 10
j_call: TRBJ1-1
v_call: TRBV7-3
cdr3_aa: ASSLMGPVAF